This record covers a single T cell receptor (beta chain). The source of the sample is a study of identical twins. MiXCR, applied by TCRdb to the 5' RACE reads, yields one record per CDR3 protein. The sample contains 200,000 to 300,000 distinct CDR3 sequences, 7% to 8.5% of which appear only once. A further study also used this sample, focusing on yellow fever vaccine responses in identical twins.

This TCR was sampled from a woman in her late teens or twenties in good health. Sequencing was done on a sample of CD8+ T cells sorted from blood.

CDR3 bases: TGTGCCAGCAGCACGGGACCCACTGACGAGCAGTACTTC. Translating it yields CASSTGPTDEQYF. This chain connects TRBV5-6 to TRBJ2-7; either TRBD1 or TRBD2 may supply D (5 bases each). The V end lost 4 bases, the J end lost 5 bases, and 13 bases lay between the germline ends. Germline CDR1 is SGHDT and CDR2 is YYEEEE. The CDR3 extends over 13 amino acids.